Listed here are 18 T cell receptor beta chains from one sample, sequenced in a study of blood T cell repertoires in COVID-19. Measured with immunoSEQ multiplex PCR; TCRdb has only the in-frame clones, and not every one. The sample holds 80,000 to 100,000 clones, about 90% seen once. The specimen was peripheral blood. The receptor source for this set is a woman aged 50 to 60 with active or convalescent COVID-19.

As regards this clone: At one boundary the junction diverges from the germline segment, which might be a read error. The CDR3 reads CAGSLGDISYEQYF. The CDR3 nucleotides are TGTGCCGGCAGCTTAGGAGACATCTCCTACGAGCAGTACTTC. The V gene is TRBV7-9, the J gene TRBJ2-7; no clear D. This CDR3 spans 14 amino acids. The germline V gene has CDR1 SEHNR and CDR2 FQNEAQ (reference sequence).

This clone was detected only once. In nucleotides, the CDR3 is TGTGCCAGCAGCGCGGGGCGGGGCGTGGGCTATGGCTACACCTTC. Translated: CASSAGRGVGYGYTF. V and J are TRBV5-8 and TRBJ1-2; D possibly corresponds to TRBD1 (5 bases). The germline V gene encodes CDR1 SGHTS and CDR2 YDEGEE. V gave up 4 bases and J gave up 4 bases, with 17 bases separating them. The CDR3 sequence is 15 residues long.

The chain joins TRBV12-5 to TRBJ1-2; D is unresolved. CDR3 length equals 13 residues. With 3 bases removed from V and 4 bases from J, the gap between germline ends came to 9 bases. Per the germline V gene, CDR1 is LGHNT and CDR2 is FRNRAP. DNA for the CDR3: TGTGCTAGTGGTTTTACGTGGGCCTATGGCTACACCTTC. Protein sequence: CASGFTWAYGYTF.

This rearrangement joins TRBV11-3 to TRBJ2-3, with D maybe TRBD2 (5 bases). Trimming removed 1 base from V and 1 base from J, with 9 bases in between. Germline CDR1 and CDR2: SGHNT and YENEEA. CDR3 size: 15 residues. CDR3 coding DNA: TGTGCCAGCAGCTTAGGTGTGGGAGGCACAGATACGCAGTATTTT. It is translated as CASSLGVGGTDTQYF.

The chain employs TRBV29-1 and TRBJ1-1; D is unclear. Per the germline V gene, CDR1 is SQVTM and CDR2 is ANQGSEA. V was cut by 5 bases and J by 6 bases, with 7 bases left in between. This CDR3 has 10 amino acids. The CDR3 loop reads CSVQVPEAFF. CDR3 nucleotide sequence: TGCAGCGTTCAGGTGCCTGAAGCTTTCTTT.

The chain carries TRBV9 and TRBJ1-1; D possibly corresponds to TRBD1 (6 bases). The CDR3 covers 15 residues. The V gene lost 3 bases and the J gene lost 0 bases, with 12 bases spanning the gap. The germline CDR1 and CDR2 sequences are SGDLS and YYNGEE. The CDR3 sequence: CASSATQGMNTEAFF. CDR3 in DNA: TGTGCCAGCAGCGCGACACAGGGTATGAACACTGAAGCTTTCTTT.

A word on this clone: The same CDR3 is also encoded by other DNA sequences in this sample. The rearrangement uses TRBV27 and TRBJ1-2, with unresolved D. The CDR3 loop spans 13 amino acids. V lost 2 bases and J lost 1, with 5 bases in between. Germline V gives CDR1 MNHEY, CDR2 SMNVEV (reference sequence). CDR3 sequence (DNA): TGTGCCAGCAGTTTACGGGGTAACTATGGCTACACCTTC. Its protein product is CASSLRGNYGYTF.

The V and J genes are TRBV19 and TRBJ1-1, with unresolved D. CDR3 length equals 13 residues. Looked up from germline, CDR1 is LNHDA and CDR2 is SQIVND (reference sequence). V lost 7 bases, J lost 1 base, and 10 bases lay in between. The chain's CDR3 is CASKRAENTEAFF. The CDR3 DNA reads TGTGCCAGTAAGAGGGCGGAGAACACTGAAGCTTTCTTT. The whole variable domain, remainder taken from reference TRBV19 and TRBJ1-1, is DGGITQSPKYLFRKEGQNVTLSCEQNLNHDAMYWYRQDPGQGLRLIYYSQIVNDFQKGDIAEGYSVSREKKESFPLTVTSAQKNPTAFYLCASKRAENTEAFFGQGTRLTVV.

The chain recombines TRBV7-9 with TRBJ2-6; 7 bases match TRBD2. This CDR3 contains 18 residues. With 11 bases clipped from V and 0 bases from J, the junction kept 16 bases outside the gene matches. The V gene's germline CDR1 is SEHNR and CDR2 FQNEAQ (reference sequence). In DNA, the CDR3 is TGTGCCCTAGAACCCGCAGGGACTACCCGCTCTGGGGCCAACGTCCTGACTTTC. It specifies CALEPAGTTRSGANVLTF.

This clone turned up a few times. The chain carries TRBV10-3 and TRBJ1-2, with TRBD1 matching over 7 bases. The CDR3 is made up of 14 amino acids. CDR1 ENHRY and CDR2 SYGVKD come from the germline V gene. Trimming cost V 3 bases and J 7 bases; bases outside gene matches: 8. Here the CDR3 reads CAISEPGGGRGYTF. The CDR3 DNA reads TGTGCCATCAGTGAACCAGGGGGAGGTCGTGGCTACACCTTC.

The V call is TRBV30, the J call TRBJ1-2; D not resolved. Per the germline V gene, CDR1 is GTSNPN and CDR2 is SVGIG (reference sequence). The CDR3 covers 15 residues. Trimming shortened V by 0 bases and J by 7 bases, and 18 bases separated the two germline ends. DNA of the CDR3: TGTGCCTGGAGTGTACCCGGAACGCGGTTTAGTGGCTACACCTTC. Protein sequence: CAWSVPGTRFSGYTF.

This clone appeared a single time. The chain links TRBV12-3 or TRBV12-4 to TRBJ2-2; possibly TRBD1 for D (6 bases). This CDR3 has 13 residues. The ends were cut back, 3 bases at V and 6 bases at J, with 8 bases in the middle. CDR3 sequence (DNA): TGTGCCAGCAGTTTGCAGGGGCCCGGGGAGCTGTTTTTT. Translated: CASSLQGPGELFF.

This clone was observed a single time. The rearrangement joins TRBV12-3 or TRBV12-4 to TRBJ1-2; 7 bases match TRBD1. V gave up 6 bases and J gave up 2 bases; unmatched junction bases: 3. CDR3 length: 13 amino acids. DNA of the CDR3: TGTGCCAGCAGGTCGGGACAGAACTATGGCTACACCTTC. Protein product: CASRSGQNYGYTF.

The rearrangement joins TRBV25-1 to TRBJ1-1; D is perhaps TRBD1 (5 bases). Germline CDR1 reads MGHDK; CDR2 reads SYGVNS. CDR3 length equals 15 residues. Between the trimmed V and J ends, which lost 2 bases and 3 bases, there was a span of 13 bases. The CDR3 region is CASSEVDRYYTEAFF. The CDR3 DNA is TGTGCCAGCAGTGAAGTTGACAGATACTACACTGAAGCTTTCTTT.

The chain couples TRBV6-5 to TRBJ1-2; D is possibly TRBD1 (6 bases). Looked up from germline, CDR1 is MNHEY and CDR2 is SVGAGI. This CDR3 is 16 amino acids long. V lost 0 bases and J lost 4, with 15 bases in between. The CDR3 reads CASSYSSGGAGYGYTF. DNA of the CDR3: TGTGCCAGCAGTTACTCGAGTGGGGGCGCGGGCTATGGCTACACCTTC.

The chain is built from TRBV6-6 and TRBJ2-7; 7 bases are shared with TRBD1. Germline V gene lookup returns CDR1 MNHNY and CDR2 SVGAGI (reference sequence). The CDR3 loop spans 14 amino acids. The junction had 6 bases not matched to a gene; V was cut back by 4 bases and J by 3 bases. The CDR3 protein is CASSSSTGLYEQYF. The CDR3 nucleotides read TGTGCCAGCAGTTCATCGACAGGGCTCTACGAGCAGTACTTC.

The chain uses TRBV5-1 and TRBJ1-1; 7 nucleotides match TRBD1. Germline assignment: CDR1 SGHRS and CDR2 YFSETQ. J lost 1 base, V lost 2 bases, and 14 bases had no gene match. CDR3 length equals 18 residues. The CDR3, as DNA: TGCGCCAGCAGCTTAGTTTTGGGCCAGGGGGTAGGGAACACTGAAGCTTTCTTT. Its translation: CASSLVLGQGVGNTEAFF. Complete variable domain (other parts from reference TRBV5-1 and TRBJ1-1): KAGVTQTPRYLIKTRGQQVTLSCSPISGHRSVSWYQQTPGQGLQFLFEYFSETQRNKGNFPGRFSGRQFSNSRSEMNVSTLELGDSALYLCASSLVLGQGVGNTEAFFGQGTRLTVV.

The rearrangement links TRBV5-4 to TRBJ2-7; TRBD1 aligns across 7 bases. Per germline, CDR1 SGHNT and CDR2 YYREEE (reference sequence). The CDR3 consists of 14 residues. After removal of 3 bases from V and 3 bases from J, the junction contained 6 bases not matched to a gene. CDR3 bases: TGTGCCAGCAGCTCGGACAGGCCAAACTACGAGCAGTACTTC. The encoded protein is CASSSDRPNYEQYF.